The next 27 T cell receptor beta chains were all read from a single sample in a study of technical replicates of blood from several donors. TCRdb's copy holds only in-frame clones and misses some; the assay was immunoSEQ multiplex PCR. The sample gives roughly 57,000 clones, around 96% of which show up once; 2.5% to 3.5% is in the top ten. Sequenced input: PBMCs. These TCRs come from a human donor in good health. Some clones in this sample may be carry-over from other donors' samples.

J is TRBJ2-4 and V is TRBV25-1, with TRBD2 matching 10 bases. The CDR3 runs to 15 residues. Germline V gene lookup returns CDR1 MGHDK and CDR2 SYGVNS. V dropped 3 bases and J dropped 5; count of bases not matched to a gene: 4. The CDR3, as DNA: TGTGCCAGCAGTGATAGCGGGAGGCTCGAAAACATTCAGTACTTC. Translating it yields CASSDSGRLENIQYF.

This clone was counted once. The genes are TRBV7-3 and TRBJ2-1; a possible D gene is TRBD1 (6 bases). The CDR3 runs 13 residues. Germline lookup yields CDR1 SGHTA and CDR2 FQGTGA. Trimming cost V 3 bases and J 7 bases, with 10 bases left between them. CDR3: CASSFRQGNEQFF. The CDR3 DNA sequence: TGTGCCAGCAGCTTCCGGCAGGGGAATGAGCAGTTCTTC.

This sequence joins TRBV4-1 and TRBJ2-7, with TRBD1 matching 7 bases. Germline assignment: CDR1 MGHRA and CDR2 YSYEKL. V shed 4 bases and J 0 bases; nucleotides not matched to a gene: 6. The CDR3 covers 15 residues. As DNA, the CDR3 is TGCGCCAGCAGCCGAACCGGGACAGTCTCCTACGAGCAGTACTTC. It encodes CASSRTGTVSYEQYF.

In its sample, this clone was seen once. This chain links TRBV19 with TRBJ2-7; TRBD1 agrees at 9 bases. The CDR3 length is 15 residues. Germline V gives CDR1 LNHDA, CDR2 SQIVND (reference sequence). With 1 base clipped from V and 5 bases from J, the junction kept 6 bases outside the gene matches. The CDR3 protein is CASSIARQGENEQYF. The DNA of the CDR3 is TGTGCCAGTAGTATAGCACGACAGGGGGAGAACGAGCAGTACTTC.

This clone was counted a single time. The rearrangement uses TRBV7-2 and TRBJ2-7, with 11 bases lining up with TRBD2. The ends lost 2 bases at V and 0 bases at J; junction bases unmatched: 9. CDR3 length equals 18 residues. Germline V lookup: CDR1 SGHTA, CDR2 FQGNSA. The CDR3 spells CASSLPWASGGSSYEQYF. For the CDR3, the DNA is TGTGCCAGCAGCTTACCCTGGGCTAGCGGGGGGAGCTCCTACGAGCAGTACTTC.

This chain links TRBV10-3 with TRBJ2-3; 8 nucleotides match TRBD2. The CDR3 is made up of 17 amino acids. After removal of 4 bases from V and 6 bases from J, the junction contained 15 bases not matched to a gene. CDR1 is ENHRY and CDR2 is SYGVKD in the germline V gene. This chain's CDR3 is CAISGGSGSSSKDTQYF. CDR3 sequence (DNA): TGTGCCATCAGTGGAGGAAGCGGGAGCTCGTCGAAGGATACGCAGTATTTT.

The chain links TRBV7-3 to TRBJ2-7; D may be TRBD1 (6 bases). Trimming stripped 6 bases from V and 6 bases from J, with 15 bases between. CDR1 SGHTA and CDR2 FQGTGA come from the germline V gene. This CDR3 region has 13 residues. This CDR3 is CASRRGQGFEQYF. The CDR3 nucleotides read TGTGCCAGCAGAAGGGGCCAGGGGTTCGAGCAGTACTTC.

This sequence joins TRBV5-1 and TRBJ2-6, with D unclear. This CDR3 has 14 residues. V was cut by 2 bases and J by 2 bases, with 5 bases left in between. Germline loops: CDR1 SGHRS, CDR2 YFSETQ. The DNA for the CDR3 is TGCGCCAGCAGCTTCCGGGCTGGGGCCAACGTCCTGACTTTC. Residues: CASSFRAGANVLTF. The complete variable domain, with remaining parts taken from reference TRBV5-1 and TRBJ2-6, reads KAGVTQTPRYLIKTRGQQVTLSCSPISGHRSVSWYQQTPGQGLQFLFEYFSETQRNKGNFPGRFSGRQFSNSRSEMNVSTLELGDSALYLCASSFRAGANVLTFGAGSRLTVL.

The rearrangement joins TRBV6-5 to TRBJ1-3, with D perhaps TRBD1 (5 bases). Trimming shortened V by 4 bases and J by 0 bases, and 13 bases separated the two germline ends. The CDR3 runs to 16 residues. The germline gives CDR1 MNHEY, CDR2 SVGAGI. CDR3 protein: CASSSSGGYSGNTIYF. CDR3 DNA sequence: TGTGCCAGCAGTTCATCCGGGGGTTACTCTGGAAACACCATATATTTT.

This sequence joins TRBV18 and TRBJ2-3; no clear D gene. CDR1 and CDR2 (germline): KGHSH, LQKENI. The V gene lost 6 bases and the J gene lost 0 bases, with 4 bases spanning the gap. This CDR3 is 12 amino acids long. CDR3 bases: TGTGCCAGCTCCCTTAGCACAGATACGCAGTATTTT. It specifies CASSLSTDTQYF.

The chain uses TRBV2 and TRBJ1-5, with 8 bases fitting TRBD1. The CDR3 is 14 residues long. Germline assignment: CDR1 SNHLY and CDR2 FYNNEI. V shed 5 bases and J 2 bases; nucleotides not matched to a gene: 2. CDR3 amino acids: CASSPTGGNQPQHF. The CDR3 nucleotides are TGTGCCAGCAGTCCGACAGGGGGCAATCAGCCCCAGCATTTT.

This clone showed up just once. This rearrangement joins TRBV27 to TRBJ1-1; TRBD1 aligns across 7 bases. CDR3 length: 14 residues. The germline CDR1 and CDR2 sequences are MNHEY and SMNVEV (reference sequence). With 6 bases clipped from V and 4 bases from J, the junction kept 8 bases outside the gene matches. The CDR3 region is CASSLQGRSTEAFF. As DNA, the CDR3 is TGTGCCAGCAGCCTACAGGGGAGGAGCACTGAAGCTTTCTTT.

This clone was counted once. This chain uses TRBV6-6 with TRBJ2-2, with 9 bases identical to TRBD2. This CDR3 is 15 amino acids long. The junction had 7 bases not matched to a gene; V was cut back by 2 bases and J by 9 bases. Germline CDR1 reads MNHNY; CDR2 reads SVGAGI (reference sequence). The CDR3 loop reads CASSYIGTSSWELFF. The CDR3 nucleotides are TGTGCCAGCAGTTACATCGGGACTAGCAGCTGGGAGCTGTTTTTT.

This rearrangement joins TRBV6-6 to TRBJ1-6, with 8 bases that match TRBD1. J was trimmed by 4 bases and V by 5 bases; bases with no gene match: 4. In germline, CDR1 is MNHNY, CDR2 SVGAGI (reference sequence). CDR3 length equals 15 residues. This CDR3 reads CASSPDRDYNSPLHF. CDR3 sequence (DNA): TGTGCCAGCAGTCCGGACAGGGATTATAATTCACCCCTCCACTTT.

This chain links TRBV7-2 with TRBJ1-4; D is perhaps TRBD1 (5 bases). V lost 3 bases, J lost 7 bases, and 15 bases lay in between. The CDR3 consists of 15 residues. CDR1 and CDR2 from the germline V gene are SGHTA and FQGNSA. The CDR3 here is CASSFFGGGSEKLFF. The DNA of the CDR3 is TGTGCCAGCAGCTTCTTTGGGGGAGGCAGTGAAAAACTGTTTTTT.

The chain couples TRBV9 to TRBJ1-3; D is uncertain. V was clipped by 0 bases and J by 4 bases, with 11 bases between them. In germline, CDR1 is SGDLS, CDR2 YYNGEE. The length of the CDR3 is 15 residues. CDR3: CASSVATGLGNTIYF. The DNA for the CDR3 is TGTGCCAGCAGCGTAGCTACGGGGTTGGGAAACACCATATATTTT.

J is TRBJ2-5 and V is TRBV7-9; 9 bases match TRBD2. The CDR3 is 17 amino acids. V was pared by 5 bases and J by 2 bases, with 12 bases of the junction left unmatched. Germline V gives CDR1 SEHNR, CDR2 FQNEAQ (reference sequence). CDR3 coding DNA: TGTGCCAGCAGCCCAGGATGGGAGCGGGGGGCACAAGAGACCCAGTACTTC. Translating gives CASSPGWERGAQETQYF.

The rearrangement links TRBV29-1 to TRBJ2-3, with D perhaps matching TRBD1 (5 bases). The V end was cut by 0 bases, the J end by 4 bases, with 11 bases between. The CDR3 has 14 amino acids. Germline V gene sequence: CDR1 SQVTM, CDR2 ANQGSEA. CDR3 bases: TGCAGCGTTGAAGAGTCTATGGGGCCAGATACGCAGTATTTT. This translates into CSVEESMGPDTQYF.

The chain employs TRBV18 and TRBJ2-7; possible D gene TRBD2, 5 bases. Deletions cut 4 bases from V and 4 bases from J, with 8 bases between. The germline V gene encodes CDR1 KGHSH and CDR2 LQKENI. CDR3 size: 12 residues. CDR3 nucleotides: TGTGCCAGCTCACAAGGAGGATACGAGCAGTACTTC. Translated: CASSQGGYEQYF.

This clone was found once. This chain connects TRBV30 to TRBJ2-5, with TRBD1 as a possible D gene (5 bases). CDR3 length: 13 residues. The V and J ends lost 4 bases and 4 bases respectively, with 13 bases between them. CDR1 GTSNPN and CDR2 SVGIG come from the germline V gene (reference sequence). CDR3 sequence: CAWKTARGETQYF. The DNA of the CDR3 is TGTGCCTGGAAAACCGCTAGGGGAGAGACCCAGTACTTC. The full variable domain, its missing parts supplied by reference TRBV30 and TRBJ2-5, is SQTIHQWPATLVQPVGSPLSLECTVEGTSNPNLYWYRQAAGRGLQLLFYSVGIGQISSEVPQNLSASRPQDRQFILSSKKLLLSDSGFYLCAWKTARGETQYFGPGTRLLVL.

The chain carries TRBV2 and TRBJ1-2, with D perhaps TRBD1 (5 bases). V lost 4 bases to trimming and J lost 3 bases, with 9 bases between them. Germline V gives CDR1 SNHLY, CDR2 FYNNEI. The CDR3 is made up of 13 amino acids. CDR3 coding DNA: TGTGCCAGCAGTGGGGAGGGGCACTATGGCTACACCTTC. It yields the protein CASSGEGHYGYTF.

This clone has just one count. This chain uses TRBV9 with TRBJ1-3; the D is unclear. Trimming left V 0 bases short and J 4 bases short, with 17 bases between. This CDR3 contains 17 residues. Germline values: CDR1 SGDLS, CDR2 YYNGEE. CDR3 DNA: TGTGCCAGCAGCGTAGTAGACAATCCCTGGCCCGGAAACACCATATATTTT. Protein sequence: CASSVVDNPWPGNTIYF.

The chain joins TRBV7-9 to TRBJ1-2; 9 bases are shared with TRBD1. The CDR3 runs to 16 residues. Germline V lookup: CDR1 SEHNR, CDR2 FQNEAQ (reference sequence). With 5 bases clipped from V and 5 bases from J, the junction kept 12 bases outside the gene matches. Written as DNA, the CDR3 is TGTGCCAGCAGCCCCCCGCCGGGACAGGGTCGGTATGGCTACACCTTC. Its translation is CASSPPPGQGRYGYTF.

The V call is TRBV4-3, the J call TRBJ2-3; 7 positions match TRBD2. The CDR3 runs 17 residues. Germline CDR1 is LGHNA and CDR2 is YSLEER. V dropped 0 bases and J dropped 4; count of bases not matched to a gene: 10. The CDR3 DNA reads TGCGCCAGCAGCCAAGAGTGGACTTCCCGGGAGGCAGATACGCAGTATTTT. It codes for CASSQEWTSREADTQYF.

This chain connects TRBV5-1 to TRBJ2-1; 14 positions agree with TRBD2. Germline V gene data show CDR1 as SGHRS and CDR2 as YFSETQ. This CDR3 has 16 amino acids. V lost 4 bases and J lost 9; bases outside the gene matches: 9. CDR3 in DNA: TGCGCCAGCAGCCCAGGAGGACTAGCGGGGGGATCTGAGCAGTTCTTC. Translating it yields CASSPGGLAGGSEQFF.

The chain recombines TRBV7-3 with TRBJ2-1, with 15 positions matching TRBD2. This CDR3 is built from 15 residues. CDR1 is SGHTA, CDR2 FQGTGA, per germline. J lost 9 bases, V lost 5 bases, and 5 bases had no gene match. This chain's CDR3 is CASSKGLAGGAEQFF. Here the CDR3 DNA reads TGTGCCAGCAGCAAGGGACTAGCGGGAGGTGCTGAGCAGTTCTTC.

The CDR3 coding sequence is TGTGCCAGCAGCTTTAACAGGGGGAGCTCCTACAATGAGCAGTTCTTC. It yields the protein CASSFNRGSSYNEQFF. The J gene is TRBJ2-1, the V gene TRBV5-5; 8 nucleotides match TRBD1. Germline values: CDR1 SGHKS, CDR2 YYEKEE (reference sequence). This CDR3 region has 16 residues. V was pared by 2 bases and J by 0 bases, with 4 bases of the junction left unmatched.